The present T cell receptor beta chain was sequenced within a study of T cell responses to AZD1222 COVID-19 vaccine. Sequencing used immunoSEQ multiplex PCR; TCRdb keeps in-frame clones, though not all of them. In the table there are 95,000 to 150,000 clones, 70% to 85% of which are singletons. The CDR3 is 12 amino acids. The V gene lost 4 bases and the J gene lost 4 bases, with 8 bases spanning the gap. Germline V gene lookup returns CDR1 SGHNT and CDR2 YYREEE (reference sequence). Sequences were derived from peripheral blood, sampled on day 0 of AZD1222 vaccination. The receptor's source is an adult in good health. This chain joins TRBV5-4 and TRBJ1-1; D is undetermined. This chain's CDR3 is CASSTKVTEAFF. The DNA of the CDR3 is TGTGCCAGCAGCACTAAGGTCACTGAAGCTTTCTTT.